This T cell receptor (beta chain) was obtained from a study of T cell repertoires in cytomegalovirus infection. At the level of the study: Indications of both CMV infection and matching HLA type were provided by public TCR beta signatures. Points from the study as a whole: It was HLA-C-restricted CMV-specific TCR beta clonotypes that dominated the response ex vivo. Summed frequency of shared TCR beta families picked out CMV carriers who also had the relevant HLA.

To note about this clonotype: Antigen: not known.

V shed 7 bases, J shed 1 base, and the junction held 9 bases outside the gene matches. The germline V gene encodes CDR1 MNHNY and CDR2 SVGAGI (reference sequence). The CDR3 is made up of 15 amino acids. MiXCR, run by TCRdb on the reads, gives a single entry per CDR3 protein. The sample has roughly 720,000 distinct CDR3 sequences, roughly a third seen once. The sequencing sample was made of PBMCs. The chain recombines TRBV6-6 with TRBJ2-7, with TRBD1 matching 8 bases. The sequence derives from a human donor in good health (CMV status not recorded). Some clones in this sample may be carry-over from other donors' samples. The CDR3 loop reads CASTLSGGASYEQYF. The CDR3 DNA is TGTGCCAGCACCTTATCAGGGGGCGCGTCCTACGAGCAGTACTTC.